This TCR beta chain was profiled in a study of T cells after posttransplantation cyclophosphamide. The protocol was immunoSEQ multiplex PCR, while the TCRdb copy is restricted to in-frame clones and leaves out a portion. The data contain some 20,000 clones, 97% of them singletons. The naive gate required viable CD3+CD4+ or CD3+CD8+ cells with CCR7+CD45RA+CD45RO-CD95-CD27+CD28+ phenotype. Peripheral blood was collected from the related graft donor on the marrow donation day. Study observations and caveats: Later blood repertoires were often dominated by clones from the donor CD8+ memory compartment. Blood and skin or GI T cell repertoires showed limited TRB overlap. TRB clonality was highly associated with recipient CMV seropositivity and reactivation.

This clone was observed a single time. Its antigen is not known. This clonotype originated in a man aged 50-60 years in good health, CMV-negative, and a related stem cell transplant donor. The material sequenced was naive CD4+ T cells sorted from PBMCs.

CDR3: CASSEGGSYGYTF. CDR3 DNA sequence: TGTGCCAGCAGTGAGGGGGGTTCCTATGGCTACACCTTC. The chain is built from TRBV6-1 and TRBJ1-2; tentatively, D is TRBD1 (5 bases). This CDR3 is built from 13 residues. Between the trimmed V and J ends, which lost 3 bases and 4 bases, there was a span of 9 bases. The germline V gene has CDR1 MNHNS and CDR2 SASEGT.